Here is one T cell receptor (beta chain) with its context. The data derive from a study of blood T cell repertoires in COVID-19. Overall study: Researchers got acute and convalescent COVID-19 samples from the United States, Italy and Spain. Sources were T cells, B-cell-depleted T cells, or PBMCs; the material itself was cDNA or gDNA.

Deletions cut 0 bases from V and 0 bases from J, with 14 bases between. The length of the CDR3 is 18 residues. In germline, CDR1 is MNHNS, CDR2 SASEGT. Per the original data handling: Estimation of nucleated cell counts relied on the amplification of reference gene primers. TCRdb's table, derived via immunoSEQ multiplex PCR, lists solely in-frame clones and lacks some. From that table come the V and J calls and clone size; the DNA was used to work out D and trimming. Of about 440,000 clones detected, about 91% appear once; the ten largest clones hold roughly 12%. This sequence joins TRBV6-1 and TRBJ1-4; D possibly corresponds to TRBD1 (5 bases). Specimen: peripheral blood. The TCR sequence derives from a woman aged 50 to 60 with COVID-19, enrolled during active disease. The CDR3 region is CASSEAWGGIPTNEKLFF. DNA of the CDR3: TGTGCCAGCAGTGAAGCCTGGGGGGGTATTCCAACTAATGAAAAACTGTTTTTT.